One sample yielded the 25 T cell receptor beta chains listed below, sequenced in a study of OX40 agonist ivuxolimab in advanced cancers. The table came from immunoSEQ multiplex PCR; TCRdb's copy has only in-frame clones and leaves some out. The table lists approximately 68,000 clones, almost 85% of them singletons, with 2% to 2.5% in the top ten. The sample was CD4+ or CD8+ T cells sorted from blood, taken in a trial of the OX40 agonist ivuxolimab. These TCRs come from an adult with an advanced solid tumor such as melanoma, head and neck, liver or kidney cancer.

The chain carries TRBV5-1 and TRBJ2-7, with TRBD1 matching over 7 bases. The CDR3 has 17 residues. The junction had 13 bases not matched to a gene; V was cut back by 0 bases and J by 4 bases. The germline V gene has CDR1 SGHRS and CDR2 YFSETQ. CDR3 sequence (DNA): TGCGCCAGCAGCTTGGACAGGGGAACTAGAAAGGGGTACGAGCAGTACTTC. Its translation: CASSLDRGTRKGYEQYF.

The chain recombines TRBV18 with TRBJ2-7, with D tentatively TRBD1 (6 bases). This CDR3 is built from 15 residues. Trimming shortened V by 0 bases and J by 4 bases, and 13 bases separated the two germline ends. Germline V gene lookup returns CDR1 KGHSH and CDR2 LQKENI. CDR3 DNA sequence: TGTGCCAGCTCACCACCGACGGGACAACGATACGAGCAGTACTTC. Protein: CASSPPTGQRYEQYF.

The CDR3 spells CASSYRDRGSNQPQHF. Written as DNA, the CDR3 is TGTGCCAGCAGTTACCGGGACAGGGGGAGCAATCAGCCCCAGCATTTT. The chain uses TRBV28 and TRBJ1-5; 11 nucleotides line up with TRBD1. After removal of 4 bases from V and 1 base from J, the junction contained 3 bases not matched to a gene. Germline CDR1 reads MDHEN; CDR2 reads SYDVKM. The CDR3 length is 16 residues.

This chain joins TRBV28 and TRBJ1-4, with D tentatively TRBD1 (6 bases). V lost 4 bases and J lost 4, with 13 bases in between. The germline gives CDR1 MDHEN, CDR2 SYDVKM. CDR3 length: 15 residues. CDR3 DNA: TGTGCCAGCAGTTCGGACAGAGTCGTTAATGAAAAACTGTTTTTT. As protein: CASSSDRVVNEKLFF.

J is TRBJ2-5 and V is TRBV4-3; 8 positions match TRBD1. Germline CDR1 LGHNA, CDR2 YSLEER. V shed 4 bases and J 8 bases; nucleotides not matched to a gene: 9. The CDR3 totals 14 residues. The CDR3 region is CASSPRQGSRTQYF. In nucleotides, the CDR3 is TGCGCCAGCAGCCCACGACAGGGGAGCCGTACCCAGTACTTC.

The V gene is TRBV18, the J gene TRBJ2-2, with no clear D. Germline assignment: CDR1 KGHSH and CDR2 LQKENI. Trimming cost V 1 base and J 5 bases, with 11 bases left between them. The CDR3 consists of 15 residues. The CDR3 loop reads CASSPQGGRTGELFF. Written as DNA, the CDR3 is TGTGCCAGCTCACCACAGGGTGGAAGGACCGGGGAGCTGTTTTTT. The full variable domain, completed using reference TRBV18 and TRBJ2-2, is NAGVMQNPRHLVRRRGQEARLRCSPMKGHSHVYWYRQLPEEGLKFMVYLQKENIIDESGMPKERFSAEFPKEGPSILRIQQVVRGDSAAYFCASSPQGGRTGELFFGEGSRLTVL.

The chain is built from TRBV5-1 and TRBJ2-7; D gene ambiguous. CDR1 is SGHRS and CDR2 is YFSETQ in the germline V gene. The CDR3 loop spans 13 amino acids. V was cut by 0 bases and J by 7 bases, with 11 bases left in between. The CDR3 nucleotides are TGCGCCAGCAGCTTGGCCCCCGGCACGGAGCAGTACTTC. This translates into CASSLAPGTEQYF.

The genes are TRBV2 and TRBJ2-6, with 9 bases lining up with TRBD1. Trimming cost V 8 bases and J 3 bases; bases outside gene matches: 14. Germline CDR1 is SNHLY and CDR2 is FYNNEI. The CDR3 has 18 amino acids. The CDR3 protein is CASLGRTGGAGGANVLTF. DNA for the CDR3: TGTGCCAGCCTCGGCCGTACAGGGGGCGCCGGTGGGGCCAACGTCCTGACTTTC.

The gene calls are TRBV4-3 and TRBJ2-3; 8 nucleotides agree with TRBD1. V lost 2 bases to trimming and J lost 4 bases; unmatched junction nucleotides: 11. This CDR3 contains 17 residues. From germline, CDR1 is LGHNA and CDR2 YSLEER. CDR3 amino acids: CASSQIRQGLSADTQYF. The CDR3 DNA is TGCGCCAGCAGCCAAATACGACAGGGGCTGTCCGCAGATACGCAGTATTTT.

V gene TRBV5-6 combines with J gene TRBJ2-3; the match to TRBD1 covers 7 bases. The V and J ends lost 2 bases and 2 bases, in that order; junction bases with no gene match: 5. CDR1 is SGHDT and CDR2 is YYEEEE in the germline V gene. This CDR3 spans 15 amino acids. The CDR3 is CASSFPDRFTDTQYF. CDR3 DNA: TGTGCCAGCAGCTTCCCGGACAGGTTCACAGATACGCAGTATTTT.

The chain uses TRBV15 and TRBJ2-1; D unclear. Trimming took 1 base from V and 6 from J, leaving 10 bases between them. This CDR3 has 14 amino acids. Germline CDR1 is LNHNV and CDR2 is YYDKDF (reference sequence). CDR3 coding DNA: TGTGCCACCAGCAGAGCCGCCCCCACCAATGAGCAGTTCTTC. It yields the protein CATSRAAPTNEQFF.

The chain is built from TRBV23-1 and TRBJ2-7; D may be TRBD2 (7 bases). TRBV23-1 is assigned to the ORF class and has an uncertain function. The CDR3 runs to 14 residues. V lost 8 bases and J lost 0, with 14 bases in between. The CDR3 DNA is TGCGCCAGCGCAAGGGGGGGGCTCTCCTACGAGCAGTACTTC. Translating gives CASARGGLSYEQYF.

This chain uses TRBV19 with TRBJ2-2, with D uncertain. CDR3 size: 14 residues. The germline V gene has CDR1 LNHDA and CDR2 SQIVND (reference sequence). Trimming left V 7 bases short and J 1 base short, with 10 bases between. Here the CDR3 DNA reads TGTGCCAGTATGTTGGGCTGGAACACCGGGGAGCTGTTTTTT. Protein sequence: CASMLGWNTGELFF. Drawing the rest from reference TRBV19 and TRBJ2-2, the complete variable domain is DGGITQSPKYLFRKEGQNVTLSCEQNLNHDAMYWYRQDPGQGLRLIYYSQIVNDFQKGDIAEGYSVSREKKESFPLTVTSAQKNPTAFYLCASMLGWNTGELFFGEGSRLTVL.

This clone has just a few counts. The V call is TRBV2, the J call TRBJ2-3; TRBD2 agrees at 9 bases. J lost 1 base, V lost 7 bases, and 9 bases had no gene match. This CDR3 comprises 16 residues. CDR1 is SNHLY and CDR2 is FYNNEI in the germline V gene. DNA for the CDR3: TGTGCCAGCAACCGAAACAAGCGGGGGGGCACAGATACGCAGTATTTT. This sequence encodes CASNRNKRGGTDTQYF.

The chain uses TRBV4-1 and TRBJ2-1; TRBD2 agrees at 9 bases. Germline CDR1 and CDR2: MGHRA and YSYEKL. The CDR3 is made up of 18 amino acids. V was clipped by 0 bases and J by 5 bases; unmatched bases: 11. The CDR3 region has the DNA TGCGCCAGCAGCCAAGAAGGGTTCAGCGGGAGGACAAACAATGAGCAGTTCTTC. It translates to CASSQEGFSGRTNNEQFF.

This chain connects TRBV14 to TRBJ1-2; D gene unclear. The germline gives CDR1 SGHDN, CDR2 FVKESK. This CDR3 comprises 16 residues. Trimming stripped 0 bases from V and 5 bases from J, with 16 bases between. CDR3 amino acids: CASSQDLNMMGYGYTF. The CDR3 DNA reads TGTGCCAGCAGCCAAGATCTGAATATGATGGGGTATGGCTACACCTTC.

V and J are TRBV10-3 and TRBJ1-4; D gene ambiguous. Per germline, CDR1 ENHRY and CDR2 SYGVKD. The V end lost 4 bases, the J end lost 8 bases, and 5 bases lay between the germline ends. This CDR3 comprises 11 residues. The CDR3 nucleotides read TGTGCCATCAGTGGTGGCGAAAAACTGTTTTTT. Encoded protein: CAISGGEKLFF.

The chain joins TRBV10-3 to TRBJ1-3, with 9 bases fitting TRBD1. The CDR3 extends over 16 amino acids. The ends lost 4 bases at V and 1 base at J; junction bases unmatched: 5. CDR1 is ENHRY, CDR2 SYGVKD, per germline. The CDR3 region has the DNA TGTGCCATCAGTGGACCGGACAGGGGATCTGGAAACACCATATATTTT. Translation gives CAISGPDRGSGNTIYF.

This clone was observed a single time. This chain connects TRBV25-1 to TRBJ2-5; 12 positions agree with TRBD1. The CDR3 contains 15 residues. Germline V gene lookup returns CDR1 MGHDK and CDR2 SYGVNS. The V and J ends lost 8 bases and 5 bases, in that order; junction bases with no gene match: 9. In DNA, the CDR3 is TGTGCCAGCGGGCTAGGGACAGGGGGCGCGGAGACCCAGTACTTC. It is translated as CASGLGTGGAETQYF.

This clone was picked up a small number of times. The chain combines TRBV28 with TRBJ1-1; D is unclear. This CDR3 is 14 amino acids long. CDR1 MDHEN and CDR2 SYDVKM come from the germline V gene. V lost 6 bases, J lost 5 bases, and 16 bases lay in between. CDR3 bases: TGTGCCAGCAGCCGTCAGGACGTTAGGACTGAAGCTTTCTTT. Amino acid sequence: CASSRQDVRTEAFF.

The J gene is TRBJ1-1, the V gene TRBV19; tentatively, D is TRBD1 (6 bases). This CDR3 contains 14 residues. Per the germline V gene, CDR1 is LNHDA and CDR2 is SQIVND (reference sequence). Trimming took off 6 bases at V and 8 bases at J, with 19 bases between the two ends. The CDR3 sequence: CASRGRGVPREAFF. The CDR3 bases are TGTGCCAGTAGGGGGAGGGGGGTACCGAGGGAAGCTTTCTTT.

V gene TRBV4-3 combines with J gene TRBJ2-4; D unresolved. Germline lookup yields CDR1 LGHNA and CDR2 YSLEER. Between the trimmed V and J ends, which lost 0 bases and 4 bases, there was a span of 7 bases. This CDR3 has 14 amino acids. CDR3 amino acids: CASSQEGAKNIQYF. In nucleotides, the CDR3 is TGCGCCAGCAGCCAAGAGGGTGCAAAAAACATTCAGTACTTC.

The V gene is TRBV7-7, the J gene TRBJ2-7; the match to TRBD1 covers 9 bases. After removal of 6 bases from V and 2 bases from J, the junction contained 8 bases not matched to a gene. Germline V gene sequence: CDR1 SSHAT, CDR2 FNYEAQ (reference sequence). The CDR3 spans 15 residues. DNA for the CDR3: TGTGCCAGCAGTCCCGGGACAGGGAACACCTACGAGCAGTACTTC. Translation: CASSPGTGNTYEQYF. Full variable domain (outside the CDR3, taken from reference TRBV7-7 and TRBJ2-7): GAGVSQSPRYKVTKRGQDVTLRCDPISSHATLYWYQQALGQGPEFLTYFNYEAQPDKSGLPSDRFSAERPEGSISTLTIQRTEQRDSAMYRCASSPGTGNTYEQYFGPGTRLTVT.

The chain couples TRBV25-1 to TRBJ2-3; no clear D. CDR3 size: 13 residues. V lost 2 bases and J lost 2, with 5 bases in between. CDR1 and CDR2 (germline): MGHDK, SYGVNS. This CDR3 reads CASSEGFTDTQYF. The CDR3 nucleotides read TGTGCCAGCAGTGAAGGTTTCACAGATACGCAGTATTTT.

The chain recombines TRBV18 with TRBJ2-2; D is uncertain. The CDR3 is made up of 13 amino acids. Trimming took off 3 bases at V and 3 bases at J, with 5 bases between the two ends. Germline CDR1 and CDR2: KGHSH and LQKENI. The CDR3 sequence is CASSPSHTGELFF. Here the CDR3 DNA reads TGTGCCAGCTCACCTTCACACACCGGGGAGCTGTTTTTT. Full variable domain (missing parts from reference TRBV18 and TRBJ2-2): NAGVMQNPRHLVRRRGQEARLRCSPMKGHSHVYWYRQLPEEGLKFMVYLQKENIIDESGMPKERFSAEFPKEGPSILRIQQVVRGDSAAYFCASSPSHTGELFFGEGSRLTVL.